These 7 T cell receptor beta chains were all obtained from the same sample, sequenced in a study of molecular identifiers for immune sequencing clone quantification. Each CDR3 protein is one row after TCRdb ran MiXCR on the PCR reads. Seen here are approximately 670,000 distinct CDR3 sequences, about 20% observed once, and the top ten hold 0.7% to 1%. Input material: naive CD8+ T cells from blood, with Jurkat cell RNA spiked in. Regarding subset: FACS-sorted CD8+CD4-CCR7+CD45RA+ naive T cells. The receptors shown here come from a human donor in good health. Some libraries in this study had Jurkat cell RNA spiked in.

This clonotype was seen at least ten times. CDR3 sequence (DNA): TGTGCCAGCAGCCAACCGGGACTCGGCATATCAACAGATACGCAGTATTTT. This encodes CASSQPGLGISTDTQYF. This chain joins TRBV12-3 or TRBV12-4 and TRBJ2-3; a weak D match, TRBD2 (6 bases). This CDR3 region has 17 residues. V was clipped by 6 bases and J by 3 bases, with 22 bases between them.

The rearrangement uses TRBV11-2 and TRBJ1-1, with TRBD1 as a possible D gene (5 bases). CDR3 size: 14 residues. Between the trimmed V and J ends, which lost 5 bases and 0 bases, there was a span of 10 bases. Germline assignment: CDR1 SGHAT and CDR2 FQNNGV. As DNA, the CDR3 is TGTGCCAGCAGCAGGGACGCGTTGAACACTGAAGCTTTCTTT. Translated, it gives CASSRDALNTEAFF.

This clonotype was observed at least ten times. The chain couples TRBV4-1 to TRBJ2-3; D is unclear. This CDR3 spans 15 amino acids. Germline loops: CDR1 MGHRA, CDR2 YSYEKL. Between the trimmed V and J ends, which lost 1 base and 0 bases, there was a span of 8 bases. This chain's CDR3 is CASSQAAPSTDTQYF. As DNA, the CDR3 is TGCGCCAGCAGCCAAGCAGCGCCTAGCACAGATACGCAGTATTTT.

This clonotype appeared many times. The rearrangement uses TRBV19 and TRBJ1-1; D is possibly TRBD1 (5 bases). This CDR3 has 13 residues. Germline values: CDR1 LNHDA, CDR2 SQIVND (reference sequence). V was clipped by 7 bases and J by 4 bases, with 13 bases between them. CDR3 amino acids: CASNPGRGTEAFF. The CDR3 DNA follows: TGTGCCAGTAACCCTGGAAGGGGCACTGAAGCTTTCTTT.

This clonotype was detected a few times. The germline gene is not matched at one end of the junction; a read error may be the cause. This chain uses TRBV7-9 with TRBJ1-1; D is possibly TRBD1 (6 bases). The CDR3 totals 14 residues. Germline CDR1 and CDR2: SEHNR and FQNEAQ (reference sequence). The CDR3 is CAGSPRTVNTEAFF. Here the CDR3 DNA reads TGTGCCGGCAGCCCGAGGACAGTAAACACTGAAGCTTTCTTT.

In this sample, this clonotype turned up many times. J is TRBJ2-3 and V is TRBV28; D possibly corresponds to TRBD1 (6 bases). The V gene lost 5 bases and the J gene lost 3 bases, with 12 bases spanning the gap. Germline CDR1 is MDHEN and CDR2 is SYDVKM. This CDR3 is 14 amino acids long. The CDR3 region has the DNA TGTGCCAGCAGTCCTCACAGGGATACAGATACGCAGTATTTT. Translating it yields CASSPHRDTDTQYF.

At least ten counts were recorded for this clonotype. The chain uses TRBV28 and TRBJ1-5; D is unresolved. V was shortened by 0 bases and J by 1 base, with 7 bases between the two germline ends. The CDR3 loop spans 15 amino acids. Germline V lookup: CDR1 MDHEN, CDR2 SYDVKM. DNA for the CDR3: TGTGCCAGCAGTTTATGGGGTGAGAGCAATCAGCCCCAGCATTTT. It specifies CASSLWGESNQPQHF.